This T cell receptor beta chain was retrieved from a study of control samples from healthy donors and cancer patients. The method was immunoSEQ multiplex PCR; TCRdb's version includes in-frame clones alone and lacks a portion of them. Found here are tens of thousands of clones, about nine tenths of them singletons; the top ten hold roughly 6.7%. Germline values: CDR1 SGHVS, CDR2 FQNEAQ. The CDR3 has 13 residues. Trimming left V 7 bases short and J 1 base short, with 10 bases between. Material: blood. This TCR derives from a man between 50 and 59 years old in good health. The chain recombines TRBV7-8 with TRBJ1-1; a possible D gene is TRBD1 (5 bases). This chain's CDR3 is CASTVGGNTEAFF. As DNA, the CDR3 is TGTGCCAGCACCGTGGGGGGGAACACTGAAGCTTTCTTT.